This T cell receptor (beta chain) is drawn from a study of post-analysis software for immune sequencing data. Study details: Relapsing-remitting, secondary progressive and progressive-relapsing courses of multiple sclerosis were included. Study findings and constraints: Same-batch samples co-clustered strongly by F measure. Among multiple sclerosis patients, normalized Chao1 diversity was significantly below that of controls. When patients were compared with controls, five TRBV segments were more frequent, TRBV5-6, TRBV5-1 and TRBV20-1 among them.

Remarks on this clonotype: The target antigen is unknown.

Built from TCR beta cDNA, the libraries had unique molecular identifiers in them. Once roughly 0.9 to 10 million T cells were used, hundreds of thousands of cDNA molecules resulted. In TCRdb, the PCR reads were re-called with MiXCR into one record per CDR3 protein. The sample lists about 460,000 distinct CDR3 sequences, under 55% occurring once. CDR1 and CDR2 (germline): DFQATT, SNEGSKA (reference sequence). The length of the CDR3 is 17 residues. The V and J ends lost 1 base and 0 bases, in that order; junction bases with no gene match: 9. This TCR was sampled from a girl aged 10-17 years with multiple sclerosis. J is TRBJ2-1 and V is TRBV20-1; 7 bases map to TRBD2. The sequencing sample was made of blood. CDR3 in amino acids: CSARVPLGGSSYNEQFF. The CDR3 DNA reads as TGCAGTGCTAGAGTCCCCTTGGGCGGGAGCTCCTACAATGAGCAGTTCTTC.